This note documents a single T cell receptor (beta chain) sequence. As yet, its antigen is unknown. Libraries were prepared by immunoSEQ multiplex PCR; TCRdb keeps only in-frame clonotypes and omits some of them. The data show more than 85,000 clones, about 87% seen once. The data originate from a study of identifying expanded T cells in peripheral blood. Germline values: CDR1 LGHNA, CDR2 YNFKEQ. There are 15 residues in the CDR3. V dropped 0 bases and J dropped 7; count of bases not matched to a gene: 6. Collection occurred without any documented infections or immune events in donors. Overall study results and limits: Over approximately two and four weeks, about 17 and 20 clones changed, versus approximately 1.1 between replicates. Roughly 2-week clone count variance significantly increased as total template count grew.

The origin of this receptor is a person between 18 and 75 years old in good health. Sequenced input: blood. The rearrangement uses TRBV4-2 and TRBJ1-5; 7 positions match TRBD1. The CDR3 loop reads CASSQEVPGGQPQHF. In nucleotides, the CDR3 is TGTGCCAGCAGCCAAGAGGTTCCAGGGGGGCAGCCCCAGCATTTT.